The sample holds many counts of the clone carrying this TCR beta chain. The V gene's germline CDR1 is DFQATT and CDR2 SNEGSKA (reference sequence). This CDR3 is 15 amino acids long. The V segment lost 2 bases and the J segment 1 base; nucleotides outside the gene matches: 5. Amplified TCR beta CDR3 regions came from RNA transcripts. HTBI primers were the set used in a first-round RT-PCR of the TCR CDR3. TCRdb ran MiXCR on the multiplex PCR reads and lists one entry per CDR3 protein. This table has 500,000 to 600,000 distinct CDR3 sequences, just over 45% appearing once. The data stem from a study of T cells in Graves' hyperthyroidism and ophthalmopathy.

The rearrangement uses TRBV20-1 and TRBJ1-3, with 7 bases aligning to TRBD1. The source of this sequence is a woman aged 18-30 years with Graves' hyperthyroidism. The sequenced sample was peripheral blood or thyroid tissue (not recorded which). CDR3 DNA sequence: TGCAGTGCTAGACCCTCGGGACAGTCTGGAAACACCATATATTTT. Its translation is CSARPSGQSGNTIYF.